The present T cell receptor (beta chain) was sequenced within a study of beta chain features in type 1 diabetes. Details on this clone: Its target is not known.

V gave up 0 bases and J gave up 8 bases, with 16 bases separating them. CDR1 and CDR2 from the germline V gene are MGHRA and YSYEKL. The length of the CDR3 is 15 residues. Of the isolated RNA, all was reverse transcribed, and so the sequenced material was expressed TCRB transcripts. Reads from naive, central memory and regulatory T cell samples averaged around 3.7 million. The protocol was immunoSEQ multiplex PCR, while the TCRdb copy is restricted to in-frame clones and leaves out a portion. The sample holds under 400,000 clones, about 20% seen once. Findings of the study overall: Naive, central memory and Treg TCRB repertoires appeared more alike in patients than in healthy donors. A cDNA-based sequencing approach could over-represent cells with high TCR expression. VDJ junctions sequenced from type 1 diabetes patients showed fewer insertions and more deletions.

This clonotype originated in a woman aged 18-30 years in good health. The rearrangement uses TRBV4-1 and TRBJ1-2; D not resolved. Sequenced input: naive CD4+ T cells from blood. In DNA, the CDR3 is TGCGCCAGCAGCCAAGACGAGAGGACTACCTTGGGCTACACCTTC. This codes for CASSQDERTTLGYTF.